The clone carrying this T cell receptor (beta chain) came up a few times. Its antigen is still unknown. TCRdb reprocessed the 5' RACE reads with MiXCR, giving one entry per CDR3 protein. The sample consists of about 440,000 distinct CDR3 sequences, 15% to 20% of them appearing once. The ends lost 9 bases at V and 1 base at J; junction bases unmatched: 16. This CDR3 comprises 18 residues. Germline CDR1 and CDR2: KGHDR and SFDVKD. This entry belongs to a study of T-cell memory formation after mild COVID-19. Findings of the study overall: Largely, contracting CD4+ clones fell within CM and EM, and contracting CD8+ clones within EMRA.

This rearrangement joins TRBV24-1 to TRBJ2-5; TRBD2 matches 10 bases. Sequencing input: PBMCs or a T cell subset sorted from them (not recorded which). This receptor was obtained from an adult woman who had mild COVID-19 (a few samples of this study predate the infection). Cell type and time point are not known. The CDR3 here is CATVKRRWTSGFQETQYF. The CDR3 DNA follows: TGTGCCACCGTCAAACGACGATGGACTAGCGGTTTCCAAGAGACCCAGTACTTC.